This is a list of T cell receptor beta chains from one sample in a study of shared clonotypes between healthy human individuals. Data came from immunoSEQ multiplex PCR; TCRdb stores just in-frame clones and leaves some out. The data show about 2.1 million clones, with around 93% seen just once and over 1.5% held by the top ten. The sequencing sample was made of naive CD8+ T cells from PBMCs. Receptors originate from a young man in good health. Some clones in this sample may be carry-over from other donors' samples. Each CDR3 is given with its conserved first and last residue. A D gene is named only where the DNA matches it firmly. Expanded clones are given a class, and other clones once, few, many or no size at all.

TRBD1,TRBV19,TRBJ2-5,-,TGTGCCAGTAGAGGGGACAGTGGGACCCAGTACTTC,CASRGDSGTQYF
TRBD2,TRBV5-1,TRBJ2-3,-,TGCGCCAGCAGCTTGAGGAGCGGGAGGATTGCAGATACGCAGTATTTT,CASSLRSGRIADTQYF
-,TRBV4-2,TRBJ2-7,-,TGTGCCAGCAGCCAAGGGGCTTATTCCTACGAGCAGTACTTC,CASSQGAYSYEQYF
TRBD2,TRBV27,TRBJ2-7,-,TGTGCCAGCAGTTTGGGAGGGAACTCCTACGAGCAGTACTTC,CASSLGGNSYEQYF
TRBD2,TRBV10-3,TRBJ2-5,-,TGTGCCATCAGAGCAGCGGGATTCGGGGAGACCCAGTACTTC,CAIRAAGFGETQYF
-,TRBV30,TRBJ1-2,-,TGTGCCTGGAGTGTTCCACCCTATAACTATGGCTACACCTTC,CAWSVPPYNYGYTF
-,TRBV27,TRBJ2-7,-,TGTGCCAGCACGAGGGGGGGACACTCCGAGCAGTACTTC,CASTRGGHSEQYF
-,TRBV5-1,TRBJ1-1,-,TGCGCCAGCCGGGAGGGGGGGGCGCACACTGAAGCTTTCTTT,CASREGGAHTEAFF
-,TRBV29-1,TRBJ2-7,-,TGCAGCGTTGCCCCCGGGACGGATTCCTACGAGCAGTACTTC,CSVAPGTDSYEQYF
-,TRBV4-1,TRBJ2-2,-,TGCGCCAGCAGCACGGGACTCGGGACCACCGGGGAGCTGTTTTTT,CASSTGLGTTGELFF
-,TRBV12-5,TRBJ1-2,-,TGTGCTAGTGGTTTGGTCGCTACTAACTATGGCTACACCTTC,CASGLVATNYGYTF
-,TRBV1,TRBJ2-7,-,TGCACCAGCAGCCAAGATATATCGGAGACAGGACTAGCGGGAAAGTACGAGCAGTACTTC,CTSSQDISETGLAGKYEQYF
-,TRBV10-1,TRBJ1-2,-,TGCGCCAGTAAGAGCAGTTCTAACTATGGCTACACCTTC,CASKSSSNYGYTF
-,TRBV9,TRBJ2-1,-,TGTGCCAGCAGCCTAGGGGGGGAGACCCACAATGAGCAGTTCTTC,CASSLGGETHNEQFF
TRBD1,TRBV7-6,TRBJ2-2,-,TGTGCCAGCAGCTTATACAGGGGGTCGAACACCGGGGAGCTGTTTTTT,CASSLYRGSNTGELFF
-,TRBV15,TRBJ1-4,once,TGTGCCACCAGCAGAGAAGAGGGTTGGGAGGAAAAACTGTTTTTT,CATSREEGWEEKLFF
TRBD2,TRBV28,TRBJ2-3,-,TGTGCCAGCAGTTTATGGAGCGGGAGGGCCATTAATACGCAGTATTTT,CASSLWSGRAINTQYF
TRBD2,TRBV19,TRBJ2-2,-,TGTGCCAGTAGTATAGACCGCTGGCGGGAGGACACCGGGGAGCTGTTTTTT,CASSIDRWREDTGELFF
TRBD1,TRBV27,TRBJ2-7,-,TGTGCCAGCAGTTTATCCCCCGGGACAGCCACCTACGAGCAGTACTTC,CASSLSPGTATYEQYF
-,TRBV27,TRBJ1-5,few,TGTGCCAGCAGAATTGGGACGCAGGGGAGTCAGCCCCAGCATTTT,CASRIGTQGSQPQHF
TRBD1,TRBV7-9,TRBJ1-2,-,TGTGCCAGCAGCCCCCCCTCTGCGCAGGGGGCTTTAGGCTATGGCTACACCTTC,CASSPPSAQGALGYGYTF
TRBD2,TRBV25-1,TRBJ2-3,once,TGTGCCAGCAGTGAATCCGGGACTAGCCCCGAAGATACGCAGTATTTT,CASSESGTSPEDTQYF
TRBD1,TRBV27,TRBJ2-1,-,TGTGCCAGCAGCCCAGGGGGCGCTTTTTCCTACAATGAGCAGTTCTTC,CASSPGGAFSYNEQFF
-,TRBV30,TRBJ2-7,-,TGTGCCTGGAAGGGAGCGGCCCGTCACGAGCAGTACTTC,CAWKGAARHEQYF
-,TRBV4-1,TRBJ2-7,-,TGCGCCAGCAGCCAAGATTCGGCGCGGGGACCCTCCTACGAGCAGTACTTC,CASSQDSARGPSYEQYF
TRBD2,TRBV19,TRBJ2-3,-,TGTGCCAGTAGTATATCACTAGCGTCCCCGGGGTATTTT,CASSISLASPGYF
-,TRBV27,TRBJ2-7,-,TGTGCCAGCAGTTTATCCCAACAGGGTAAGGATCCCTACGAGCAGTACTTC,CASSLSQQGKDPYEQYF
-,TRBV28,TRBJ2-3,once,TGTGCCAGCAGTTTGTCCTCAGCGCTCACAGATACGCAGTATTTT,CASSLSSALTDTQYF
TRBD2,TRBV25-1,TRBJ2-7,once,TGTGCCAGTGGGGGGGTCTACGAGCAGTACTTC,CASGGVYEQYF